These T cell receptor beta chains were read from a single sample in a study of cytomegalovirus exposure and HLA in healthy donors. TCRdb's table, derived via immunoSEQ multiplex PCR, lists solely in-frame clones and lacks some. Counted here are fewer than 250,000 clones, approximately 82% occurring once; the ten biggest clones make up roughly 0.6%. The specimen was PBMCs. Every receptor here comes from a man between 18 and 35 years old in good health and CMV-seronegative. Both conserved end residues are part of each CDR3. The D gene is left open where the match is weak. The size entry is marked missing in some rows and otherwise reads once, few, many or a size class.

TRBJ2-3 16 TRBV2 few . TGTGCCAGCAGTGAAATTTCTAGCGCTAGCACAGATACGCAGTATTTT CASSEISSASTDTQYF
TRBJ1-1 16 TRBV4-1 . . TGCGCCAGCAGCCAAGATCCCCAGGGAGGGAACACTGAAGCTTTCTTT CASSQDPQGGNTEAFF
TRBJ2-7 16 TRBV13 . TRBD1 TGTGCCAGCAGCCCCAATGGACAGGGAAGCTCCTACGAGCAGTACTTC CASSPNGQGSSYEQYF
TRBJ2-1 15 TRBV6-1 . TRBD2 TGTGCCAGCAGTGGTCTAGCGGGAGTCCGCCGGGAGCAGTTCTTC CASSGLAGVRREQFF
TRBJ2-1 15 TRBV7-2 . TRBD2 TGTGCCAGCAGCGAAGGGACTAGCGGGAGCTATGAGCAGTTCTTC CASSEGTSGSYEQFF
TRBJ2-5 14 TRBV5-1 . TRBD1 TGCGCCAGCAGCTCTGGGACAGACCAAGAGACCCAGTACTTC CASSSGTDQETQYF
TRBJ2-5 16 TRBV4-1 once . TGCGCCAGCAGCTCGAGTGAGGGGGTCCTCCAAGAGACCCAGTACTTC CASSSSEGVLQETQYF
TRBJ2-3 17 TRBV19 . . TGTGCCAGTTACTTAATCGGGGGATGGATCCGCACAGATACGCAGTATTTT CASYLIGGWIRTDTQYF
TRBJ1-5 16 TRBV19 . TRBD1 TGTGCCAGTAGTGGAGGGACAGGATATAGCAATCAGCCCCAGCATTTT CASSGGTGYSNQPQHF
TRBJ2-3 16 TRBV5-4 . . TGTGCCAGCAGCAGGCGGAGGGTGGGAACCACAGATACGCAGTATTTT CASSRRRVGTTDTQYF
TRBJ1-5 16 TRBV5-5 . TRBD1 TGTGCCAGCAGCTCACAAGGACAGGGTAGCAATCAGCCCCAGCATTTT CASSSQGQGSNQPQHF
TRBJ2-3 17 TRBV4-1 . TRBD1 TGCGCCAGCAGCCAAGATCACCGGGACAGGTACACAGATACGCAGTATTTT CASSQDHRDRYTDTQYF
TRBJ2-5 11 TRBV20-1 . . TGCAGTGCTAGGGGGCTCGGGACCCAGTACTTC CSARGLGTQYF
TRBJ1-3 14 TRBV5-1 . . TGCGCCAGCAGCTTAACATACGAAAGAAACACCATATATTTT CASSLTYERNTIYF